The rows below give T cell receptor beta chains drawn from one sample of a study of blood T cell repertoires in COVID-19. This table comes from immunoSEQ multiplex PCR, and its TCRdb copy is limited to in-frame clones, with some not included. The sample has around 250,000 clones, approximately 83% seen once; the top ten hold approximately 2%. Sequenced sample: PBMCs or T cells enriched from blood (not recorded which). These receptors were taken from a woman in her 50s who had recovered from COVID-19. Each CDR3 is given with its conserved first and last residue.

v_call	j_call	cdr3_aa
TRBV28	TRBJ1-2	CASSSTGGNYGYTF
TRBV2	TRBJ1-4	CASSYRAGANEKLFF
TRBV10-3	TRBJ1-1	CAISPGGNTEAFF
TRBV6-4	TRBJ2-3	CASSGQGTDTQYF
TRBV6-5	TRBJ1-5	CATSTGGSLNQPQHF
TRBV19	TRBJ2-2	CASSIATSGTYTGELFF
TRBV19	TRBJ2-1	CASSLQGRGLGEQFF
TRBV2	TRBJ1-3	CASKGDGNTIYF
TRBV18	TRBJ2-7	CASSPFGGTSYEQYF
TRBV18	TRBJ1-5	CASTGTAFPPQHF
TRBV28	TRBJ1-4	CASSFLPGRGGDEKLFF
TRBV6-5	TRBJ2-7	CAGRGTGQGAYEQYF
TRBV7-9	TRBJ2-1	CASSPRGLAGGYNEQFF
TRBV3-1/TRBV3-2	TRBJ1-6	CASSREPGSYNSPLHF
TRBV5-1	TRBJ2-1	CASSLAGGFSYNEQFF
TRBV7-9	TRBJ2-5	CASSLASGLKETQYF
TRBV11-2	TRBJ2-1	CASSRPMGGRHSSYNEQFF
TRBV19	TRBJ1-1	CASSDRGPDEAFF
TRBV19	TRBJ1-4	CASWGRQTNEKLFF
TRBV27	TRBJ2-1	CASSPGTSSYNEQFF
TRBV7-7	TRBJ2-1	CASSLEGGGAYNEQFF
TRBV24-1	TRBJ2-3	CATSAPAGGGTDTQYF
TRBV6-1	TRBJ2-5	CASSEGQGSLETQYF
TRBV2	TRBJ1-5	CASSDTGYSNQPQHF
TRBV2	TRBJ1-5	CASSERGNQPQHF
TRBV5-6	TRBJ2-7	CATSAGRSGSEQYF
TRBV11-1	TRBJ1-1	CASSLWAGTEAFF
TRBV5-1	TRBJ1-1	CASSQDSEAFF
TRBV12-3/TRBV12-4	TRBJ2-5	CASSFIGETQYF
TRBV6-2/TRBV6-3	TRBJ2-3	CASSYSGGRPTDTQYF
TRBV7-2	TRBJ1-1	CASSIYPGQGNTEAFF
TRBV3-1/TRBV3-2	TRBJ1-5	CASTLGVGGNQPQHF
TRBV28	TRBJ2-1	CASSLISGKNNEQFF
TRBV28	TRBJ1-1	CASSLGPGVNTEAFF
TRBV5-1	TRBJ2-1	CASSQRTGGMRNEQFF
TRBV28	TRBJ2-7	CASSLRGTGSYEQYF
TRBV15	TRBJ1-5	CATSMEQGRQPQHF
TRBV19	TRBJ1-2	CASSIDLGSNYTF
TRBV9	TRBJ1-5	CASTKTGGLNQPQHF
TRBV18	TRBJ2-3	CASSPALGADTQYF
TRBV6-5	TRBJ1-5	CASELSNQPQHF
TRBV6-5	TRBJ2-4	CASSYIQGRGKNIQYF